This T cell receptor (beta chain) was identified in a study of blood T cell repertoires in COVID-19. On the study more broadly: Both acute and convalescent COVID-19 samples were obtained from the United States, Italy and Spain. T cells, B-cell-depleted T cells, or PBMCs supplied cDNA or gDNA.

Authors' data handling: Amplifying reference gene primers gave estimates of nucleated cell counts. Sequenced by immunoSEQ multiplex PCR; TCRdb stores in-frame clones only, minus some. That table is the source of V, J and clone size, and D and trimming were worked out from the DNA. The table lists 45,000 to 55,000 clones, around four fifths of them singletons. Source material: peripheral blood. The receptor was derived from a human donor in a cohort sampled during active COVID-19.

CDR3 region: CASSVVTGQSGELFF. The CDR3 DNA reads as TGTGCCAGCAGCGTAGTAACGGGACAGAGCGGGGAGCTGTTTTTT. The gene calls are TRBV9 and TRBJ2-2; 7 nucleotides align to TRBD1. CDR1 is SGDLS and CDR2 is YYNGEE in the germline V gene. The V gene end was trimmed by 0 bases and the J gene end by 7 bases; junction bases not matched to a gene: 6. The CDR3 loop spans 15 amino acids.